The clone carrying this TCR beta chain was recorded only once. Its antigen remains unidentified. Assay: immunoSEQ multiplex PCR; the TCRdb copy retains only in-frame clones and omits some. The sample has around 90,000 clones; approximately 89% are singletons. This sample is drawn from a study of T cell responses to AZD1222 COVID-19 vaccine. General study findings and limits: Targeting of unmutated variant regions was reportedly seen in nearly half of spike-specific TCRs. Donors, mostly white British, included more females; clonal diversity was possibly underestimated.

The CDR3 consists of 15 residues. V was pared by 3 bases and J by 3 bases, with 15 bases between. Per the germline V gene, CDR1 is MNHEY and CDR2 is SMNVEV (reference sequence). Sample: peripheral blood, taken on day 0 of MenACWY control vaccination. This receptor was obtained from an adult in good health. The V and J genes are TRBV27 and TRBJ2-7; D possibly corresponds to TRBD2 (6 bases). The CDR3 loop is CASSFVGGKGYEQYF. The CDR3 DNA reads TGTGCCAGCAGTTTTGTTGGGGGGAAAGGCTACGAGCAGTACTTC.